Each of the 8 T cell receptor beta chains below was sequenced from the same sample in a study of T cell responses to AZD1222 COVID-19 vaccine. The method was immunoSEQ multiplex PCR; TCRdb's version includes in-frame clones alone and lacks a portion of them. The repertoire holds under 200,000 clones, with 85% to 90% as singletons. The sequencing here drew on peripheral blood, taken 28 days after the second AZD1222 dose. All receptors come from an adult who received the AZD1222 COVID-19 vaccine.

The chain has TRBV7-9 and TRBJ2-7; TRBD1 matches 10 bases. Germline lookup yields CDR1 SEHNR and CDR2 FQNEAQ (reference sequence). J gave up 5 bases and V 4 bases, and 8 bases lay outside the gene matches. This CDR3 has 15 residues. The CDR3 nucleotides read TGTGCCAGCAGCTCCAACCGGGACAGGGGCAACGAGCAGTACTTC. Its translation: CASSSNRDRGNEQYF.

The chain joins TRBV6-5 to TRBJ2-6; a weak D match, TRBD1 (5 bases). Trimming cost V 2 bases and J 5 bases, with 7 bases left between them. The CDR3 loop spans 14 amino acids. Per germline, CDR1 MNHEY and CDR2 SVGAGI. The CDR3 DNA sequence: TGTGCCAGCAGTTACCAGGGTCGGGCCAACGTCCTGACTTTC. Translating it yields CASSYQGRANVLTF.

The table lists this clone with a count of one. CDR3 bases: TGTGCCAGCAGTGACCGGGACGTGAAAGCTTTCTTT. It codes for CASSDRDVKAFF. This chain uses TRBV6-1 with TRBJ1-1; possible D gene TRBD1, 5 bases. Germline CDR1 is MNHNS and CDR2 is SASEGT. Trimming took 3 bases from V and 9 from J, leaving 11 bases between them. The CDR3 extends over 12 amino acids.

The rearrangement uses TRBV19 and TRBJ1-1; no reliable D call. There are 13 residues in the CDR3. The V end lost 1 base, the J end lost 1 base, and 4 bases lay between the germline ends. The germline CDR1 and CDR2 sequences are LNHDA and SQIVND (reference sequence). For the CDR3, the DNA is TGTGCCAGTAGTATAGTGAGGAACACTGAAGCTTTCTTT. The encoded protein is CASSIVRNTEAFF.

This clone has a handful of counts. This chain joins TRBV18 and TRBJ1-1; TRBD1 matches at 7 bases. V was clipped by 0 bases and J by 7 bases; unmatched bases: 5. The CDR3 spans 14 residues. From germline, CDR1 is KGHSH and CDR2 LQKENI. The DNA of the CDR3 is TGTGCCAGCTCACCACCGACCGGGACAGATGAAGCTTTCTTT. Its translation is CASSPPTGTDEAFF.

This chain joins TRBV2 and TRBJ2-7; TRBD1 matches at 8 bases. With V trimmed by 7 bases and J by 3 bases, 8 bases remained unmatched. The CDR3 loop spans 14 amino acids. From germline, CDR1 is SNHLY and CDR2 FYNNEI. The CDR3 nucleotides read TGTGCCAGCAACCCGGGACAGGTCGACTACGAGCAGTACTTC. Its translation is CASNPGQVDYEQYF.

This chain uses TRBV7-3 with TRBJ2-1, with 16 bases lining up with TRBD2. Germline trimming cut 5 bases from V and 3 bases from J; bases unmatched to any gene: 7. Per the germline V gene, CDR1 is SGHTA and CDR2 is FQGTGA. CDR3 length equals 18 residues. The CDR3 loop reads CASSPGTSGRAVYNEQFF. CDR3 DNA sequence: TGTGCCAGCAGCCCCGGGACTAGCGGGAGGGCAGTCTACAATGAGCAGTTCTTC.

The chain is built from TRBV29-1 and TRBJ1-4, with TRBD1 as a possible D gene (5 bases). The CDR3 spans 13 residues. Trimming took 7 bases from V and 5 from J, leaving 14 bases between them. Germline V gives CDR1 SQVTM, CDR2 ANQGSEA. For the CDR3, the DNA is TGCAGCGCCCGACAACAGGCAAATGAAAAACTGTTTTTT. Its translation: CSARQQANEKLFF.